This is a list of T cell receptor beta chains from one sample in a study of shared T cell receptors in the human thymus. The assay was immunoSEQ multiplex PCR, and TCRdb's table has in-frame clones only and misses some. Here the sample spans approximately 760,000 clones, approximately 83% being singletons. These data were likewise used in another study, on human thymus T cells.

The sequenced material came from thymocytes. The origin of the receptors is a girl in the first two years of life with a congenital heart defect. Both conserved end residues are part of each CDR3. Clone size is stated in some rows and not others, as once, few, many or a class when expanded.

TRBJ1-2 | TRBV29-1 | - | CSVGDRVDGYTF
TRBJ1-1 | TRBV5-1 | - | CASSLRSPEVFTEAFF
TRBJ1-1 | TRBV27 | - | CASRADSMNTEAFF
TRBJ2-2 | TRBV7-9 | - | CASSLGSRGRTSGELFF
TRBJ1-1 | TRBV7-9 | - | CASRSHTGEAEAFF
TRBJ1-1 | TRBV6-5 | - | CASSYGDRQIVTEAFF
TRBJ1-3 | TRBV6-1 | - | CASGIVKGSGNTIYF
TRBJ1-1 | TRBV19 | - | CASRWGQGSTEAFF
TRBJ1-5 | TRBV7-2 | - | CASSLGGGIDQPQHF
TRBJ2-7 | TRBV5-1 | - | CASSERQGGCEQYF
TRBJ1-5 | TRBV6-1 | few | CASRERQESNQPQHF
TRBJ2-1 | TRBV6-1 | once | CASSADRGNEQFF
TRBJ2-7 | TRBV4-1 | - | CASSQLVVAGENYEQYF
TRBJ1-2 | TRBV7-6 | - | CASSFTGPGYTF
TRBJ1-4 | TRBV19 | once | CASSPPGTAEKLFF
TRBJ1-4 | TRBV29-1 | - | CSVREMARGGEKLFF